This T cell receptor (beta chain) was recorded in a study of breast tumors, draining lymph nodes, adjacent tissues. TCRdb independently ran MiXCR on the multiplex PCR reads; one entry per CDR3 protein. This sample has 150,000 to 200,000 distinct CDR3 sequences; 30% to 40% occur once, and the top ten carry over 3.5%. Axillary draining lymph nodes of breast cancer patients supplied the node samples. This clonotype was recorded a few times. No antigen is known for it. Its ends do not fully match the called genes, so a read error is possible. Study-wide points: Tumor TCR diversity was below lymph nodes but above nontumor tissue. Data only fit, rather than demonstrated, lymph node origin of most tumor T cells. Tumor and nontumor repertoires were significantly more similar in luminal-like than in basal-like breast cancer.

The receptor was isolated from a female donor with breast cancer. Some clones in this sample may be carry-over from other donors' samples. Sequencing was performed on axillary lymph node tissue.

The DNA for the CDR3 is TGTGCTAGCAGCCAGGGACAGGGAGGGGAGACCCAGTACTTC. Amino acids: CASSQGQGGETQYF. The V gene is TRBV7-7, the J gene TRBJ2-5; 9 bases line up with TRBD1. The germline gives CDR1 SSHAT, CDR2 FNYEAQ (reference sequence). CDR3 length equals 14 residues.